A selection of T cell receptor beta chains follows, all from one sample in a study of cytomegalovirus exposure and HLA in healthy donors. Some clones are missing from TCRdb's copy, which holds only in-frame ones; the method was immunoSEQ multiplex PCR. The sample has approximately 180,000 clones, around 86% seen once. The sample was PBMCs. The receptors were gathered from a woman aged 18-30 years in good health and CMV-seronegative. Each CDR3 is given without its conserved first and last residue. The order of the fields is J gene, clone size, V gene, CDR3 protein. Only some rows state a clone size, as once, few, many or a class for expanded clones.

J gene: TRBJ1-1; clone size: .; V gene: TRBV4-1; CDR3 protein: ASSQAKDRSNMNTEAF
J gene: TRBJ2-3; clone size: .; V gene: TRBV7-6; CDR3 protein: ASSFRGTSTDTQY
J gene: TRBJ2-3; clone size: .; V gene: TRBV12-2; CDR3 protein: ASRSQKRRGSDTQY
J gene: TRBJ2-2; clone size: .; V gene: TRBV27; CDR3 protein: ATRRERRPNTGELF
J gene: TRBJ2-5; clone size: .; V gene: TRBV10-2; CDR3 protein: ASSDAGGPSGETQY
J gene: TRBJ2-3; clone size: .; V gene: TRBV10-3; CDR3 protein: AILRGPTDTQY
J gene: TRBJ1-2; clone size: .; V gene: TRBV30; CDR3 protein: AWSPTLDRLHGYT
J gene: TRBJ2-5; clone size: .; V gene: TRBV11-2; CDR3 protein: ASSLGTRVRGETQY
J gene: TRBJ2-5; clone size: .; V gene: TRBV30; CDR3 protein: AWSVGRTSGGETQY
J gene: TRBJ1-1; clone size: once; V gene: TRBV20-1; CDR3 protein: SARQSEAF
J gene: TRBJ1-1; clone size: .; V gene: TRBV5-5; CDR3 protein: ANSLEARTEAF
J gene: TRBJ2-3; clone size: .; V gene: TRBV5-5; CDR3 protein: ASSLGQATDTQY
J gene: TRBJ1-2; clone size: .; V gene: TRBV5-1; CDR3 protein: ASSSDGLENRGQQLNYGYT
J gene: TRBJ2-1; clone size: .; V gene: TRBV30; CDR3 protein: AWSFRGLGEF
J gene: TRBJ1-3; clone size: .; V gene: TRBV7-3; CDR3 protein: ASSLNGGDTIY
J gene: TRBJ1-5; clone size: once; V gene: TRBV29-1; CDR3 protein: SVVQGERNQPQH
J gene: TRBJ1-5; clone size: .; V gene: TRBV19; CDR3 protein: ASSVQEQPQH
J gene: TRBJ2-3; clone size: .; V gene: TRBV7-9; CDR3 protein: ASSFGQGFSDTQY
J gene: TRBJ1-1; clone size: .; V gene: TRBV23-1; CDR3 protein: ASRTIEGQGARFTF
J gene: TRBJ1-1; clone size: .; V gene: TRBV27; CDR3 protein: ASSSVTGGPRNTEAF
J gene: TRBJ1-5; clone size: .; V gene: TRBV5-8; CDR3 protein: ASTSGASISQPQH
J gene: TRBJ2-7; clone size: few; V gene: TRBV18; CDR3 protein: ASSPSSGRFHEQY
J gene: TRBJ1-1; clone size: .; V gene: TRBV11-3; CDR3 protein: ASSPQGSTEAF
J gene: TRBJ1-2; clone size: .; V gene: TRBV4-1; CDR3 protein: ASSRYRGVGYT
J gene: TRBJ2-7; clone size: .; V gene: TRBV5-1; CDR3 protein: ASSLADEQY
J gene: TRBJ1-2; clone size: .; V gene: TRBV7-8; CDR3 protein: ASSLVAGTGDYGYT
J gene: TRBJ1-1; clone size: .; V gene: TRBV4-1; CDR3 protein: ASSQDPGQNTEAF
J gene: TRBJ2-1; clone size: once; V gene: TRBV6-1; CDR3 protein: ASSDLPAGGYNEQF